Below, 3 T cell receptor beta chains from the same sample are listed, as sequenced in a study of vaccination and CD4 T cells after COVID-19. Their recognized antigens are unknown. The study sequenced cultured CD4+ T cell DNA using the Oncomine TCR Beta short-read assay. Via MiXCR, TCRdb re-called the PCR reads, giving one row per CDR3 protein. The sample includes about 21,000 distinct CDR3 sequences, approximately 44% of them seen just once. The treatment here: roughly 11-day PBMC culture with coronavirus spike peptide pools or control peptides (ViraFEST assay). The sequenced sample was CD4+ T cells from blood, cultured in vitro, obtained before SARS-CoV-2 vaccination. All receptors derive from a human donor who received a COVID-19 vaccine.

This clonotype was seen only once. V gene TRBV7-2 combines with J gene TRBJ2-4, with a weak D call TRBD1 (6 bases). The CDR3 is 14 residues long. With 6 bases removed from V and 0 bases from J, the gap between germline ends came to 9 bases. Germline V lookup: CDR1 SGHTA, CDR2 FQGNSA. The CDR3 DNA reads as TGTGCCAGCAGTTTCAGGGGAGCCAAAAACATTCAGTACTTC. Translation: CASSFRGAKNIQYF.

This chain connects TRBV2 to TRBJ1-5; the D is unclear. Germline lookup yields CDR1 SNHLY and CDR2 FYNNEI. The CDR3 loop spans 13 amino acids. V was shortened by 0 bases and J by 9 bases, with 9 bases between the two germline ends. The CDR3 loop reads CASSEALGRPQHF. CDR3 DNA sequence: TGTGCCAGCAGTGAAGCCCTCGGACGGCCCCAGCATTTT. The complete variable domain, with remaining parts taken from reference TRBV2 and TRBJ1-5, reads EPEVTQTPSHQVTQMGQEVILRCVPISNHLYFYWYRQILGQKVEFLVSFYNNEISEKSEIFDDQFSVERPDGSNFTLKIRSTKLEDSAMYFCASSEALGRPQHFGDGTRLSIL.

The V and J genes are TRBV30 and TRBJ1-5, with D possibly matching TRBD1 (5 bases). This CDR3 comprises 12 residues. Per germline, CDR1 GTSNPN and CDR2 SVGIG (reference sequence). V lost 1 base, J lost 7 bases, and 8 bases lay in between. DNA for the CDR3: TGTGCCTGGAGTGGGTGGGACCAGCCCCAGCATTTT. Protein: CAWSGWDQPQHF.